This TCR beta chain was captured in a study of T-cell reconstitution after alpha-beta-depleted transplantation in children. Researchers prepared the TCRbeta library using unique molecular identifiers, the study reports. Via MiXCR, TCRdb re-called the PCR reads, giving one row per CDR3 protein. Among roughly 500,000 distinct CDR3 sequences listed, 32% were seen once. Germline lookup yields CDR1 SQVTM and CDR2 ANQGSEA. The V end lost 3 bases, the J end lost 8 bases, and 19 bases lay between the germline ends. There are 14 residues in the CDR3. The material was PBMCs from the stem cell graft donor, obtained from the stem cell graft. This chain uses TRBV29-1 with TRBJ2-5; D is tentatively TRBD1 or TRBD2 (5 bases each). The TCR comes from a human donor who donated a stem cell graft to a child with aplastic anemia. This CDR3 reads CSVEEDTRDRTQYF. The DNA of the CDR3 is TGCAGCGTTGAGGAGGACACCCGGGACCGCACCCAGTACTTC.